This T cell receptor (beta chain) was identified in a study of blood T cell repertoires in COVID-19. Method: immunoSEQ multiplex PCR; TCRdb's copy keeps in-frame clones and lacks some. The sample carries some 300,000 clones, roughly 91% recorded once. This CDR3 contains 17 residues. Deletions cut 2 bases from V and 8 bases from J, with 19 bases between. Germline V gene data show CDR1 as MDHEN and CDR2 as SYDVKM. Categorization into cohorts depended on clinical history that participants reported. The TCR sequence derives from an older woman in a cohort exposed to, infected with or recovered from COVID-19 (not recorded which). Material: PBMCs or T cells enriched from blood (not recorded which). The chain recombines TRBV28 with TRBJ1-6; D might be TRBD1 (6 bases). The CDR3 DNA reads TGTGCCAGCAGTTTAGTACAGGGACGGGGGGCAGATTCACCCCTCCACTTT. Its translation: CASSLVQGRGADSPLHF.